The subject of this entry is one T cell receptor beta chain. Its target is not known. These data belong to a study of blood T cells in healthy people across ages. A second 7 to 11 cycle PCR used barcoded and J-beta primers. Tags on each cDNA molecule came from a template-switch adaptor with 12 random nucleotides. TCRdb re-derived calls from the 5' RACE reads in MiXCR, one entry per CDR3 protein. This sample yields 700,000 or so distinct CDR3 sequences, of which 22% are seen a single time; roughly a fifth belongs to the top ten. Ten milliliters of peripheral blood were drawn from each donor into EDTA-treated tubes. Total RNA was isolated from each sample in quantities of at least 5 micrograms. Study conclusions and caveats: Both naive CD4+ cell counts and diversity were greater in long-lived donors than in aged donors.

The CDR3 runs 14 residues. Germline V gene data show CDR1 as MNHNS and CDR2 as SASEGT. Losses at the gene ends were 4 bases for V and 3 bases for J; bases not matched to a gene: 3. The TCR originated in a man between 65 and 85 years old in good health. The chain recombines TRBV6-1 with TRBJ1-5, with TRBD1 matching over 7 bases. Specimen: blood. The DNA of the CDR3 is TGTGCCAGCAGTGGGGACAGAATCAATCAGCCCCAGCATTTT. This translates into CASSGDRINQPQHF.